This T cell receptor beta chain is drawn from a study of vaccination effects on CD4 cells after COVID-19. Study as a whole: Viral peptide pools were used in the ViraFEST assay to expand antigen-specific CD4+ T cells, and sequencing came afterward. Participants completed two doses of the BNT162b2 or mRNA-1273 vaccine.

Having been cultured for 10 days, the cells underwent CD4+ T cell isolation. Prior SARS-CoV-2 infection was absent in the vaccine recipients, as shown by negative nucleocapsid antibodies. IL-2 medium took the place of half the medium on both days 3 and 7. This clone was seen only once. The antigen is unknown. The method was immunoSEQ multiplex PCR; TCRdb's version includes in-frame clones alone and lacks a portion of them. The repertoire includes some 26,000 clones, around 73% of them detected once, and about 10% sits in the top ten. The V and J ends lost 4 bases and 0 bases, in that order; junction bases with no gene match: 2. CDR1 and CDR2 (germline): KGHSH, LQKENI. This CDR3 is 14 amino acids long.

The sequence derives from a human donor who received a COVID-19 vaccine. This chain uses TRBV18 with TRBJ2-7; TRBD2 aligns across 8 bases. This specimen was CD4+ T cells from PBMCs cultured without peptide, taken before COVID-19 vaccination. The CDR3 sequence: CASSLGLDSYEQYF. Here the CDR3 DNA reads TGTGCCAGCTCACTGGGACTAGACTCCTACGAGCAGTACTTC.